A selection of T cell receptor beta chains follows, all from one sample in a study of cytomegalovirus exposure and HLA in healthy donors. Clones were sequenced by immunoSEQ multiplex PCR, and TCRdb holds only the in-frame ones, with some missing. Its listing shows 95,000 to 150,000 clones. The material sequenced was PBMCs. The receptor source for this set is a young man in good health and CMV-seronegative. Both conserved end residues are part of each CDR3. A D gene is named only where the DNA matches it firmly.

>.|TRBJ2-2|TRBV6-1
CASTAGPERELFF
TGTGCCAGCACCGCGGGGCCGGAACGGGAGCTGTTTTTT
>.|TRBJ2-7|TRBV6-5
CASQLTGISYEQYF
TGTGCCAGCCAACTGACAGGTATTTCCTACGAGCAGTACTTC
>TRBD1|TRBJ2-7|TRBV27
CASSWDRAYEQYF
TGTGCCAGCAGTTGGGACAGAGCCTACGAGCAGTACTTC
>TRBD2|TRBJ2-7|TRBV4-1
CASSQQGLAVPNEQYF
TGCGCCAGCAGCCAACAAGGACTAGCGGTACCTAACGAGCAGTACTTC
>.|TRBJ2-2|TRBV2
CASRGEFANTGELFF
TGTGCCAGCAGGGGAGAGTTCGCGAACACCGGGGAGCTGTTTTTT
>.|TRBJ2-7|TRBV6-5
CASRTGQGLGYEQYF
TGTGCCAGCAGGACAGGACAAGGCCTAGGGTACGAGCAGTACTTC
>.|TRBJ1-1|TRBV30
CAWTEKLSGGMNTEAFF
TGTGCCTGGACCGAAAAACTCTCCGGGGGGATGAACACTGAAGCTTTCTTT
>TRBD2|TRBJ2-5|TRBV7-2
CASSPPSGLATETQYF
TGTGCCAGCAGCCCCCCTTCGGGACTAGCTACGGAGACCCAGTACTTC
>TRBD1|TRBJ1-1|TRBV6-4
CASSDWLGTGGLGTGSTEAFF
TGTGCCAGCAGTGACTGGTTGGGGACAGGGGGCTTAGGAACGGGAAGCACTGAAGCTTTCTTT
>.|TRBJ1-5|TRBV30
CAWRARDTSNQPQHF
TGTGCCTGGAGGGCTCGGGACACTAGCAATCAGCCCCAGCATTTT
>.|TRBJ2-2|TRBV5-4
CASRSLGRTGELFF
TGTGCCAGCAGATCGTTGGGCAGGACCGGGGAGCTGTTTTTT
>TRBD2|TRBJ2-7|TRBV25-1
CASSPGGGISYF
TGTGCCAGCAGCCCCGGCGGGGGGATTTCGTACTTC
>TRBD1|TRBJ1-5|TRBV7-2
CASAKDRDQPQHF
TGTGCCAGTGCAAAGGACAGGGACCAGCCCCAGCATTTT
>TRBD1|TRBJ1-1|TRBV18
CASSPLSIGTATFF
TGTGCCAGCTCACCTTTGTCCATCGGGACAGCGACTTTCTTT
>TRBD2|TRBJ2-5|TRBV29-1
CSVDGTSGVQETQYF
TGCAGCGTCGATGGGACTAGCGGGGTTCAAGAGACCCAGTACTTC
>.|TRBJ1-2|TRBV6-1
CATLYGGLGYTF
TGTGCCACGCTCTACGGGGGTCTCGGCTACACCTTC
>TRBD1|TRBJ1-4|TRBV9
CASSVTTGSSEKLFF
TGTGCCAGCAGCGTCACGACAGGGAGCAGCGAAAAACTGTTTTTT
>TRBD1|TRBJ2-7|TRBV27
CASTQTGSSYEQYF
TGTGCCAGCACTCAGACAGGGAGCTCCTACGAGCAGTACTTC
>.|TRBJ1-2|TRBV2
CASSDLVRTRYGYTF
TGTGCCAGCAGTGACTTAGTCCGGACTCGGTATGGCTACACCTTC
>.|TRBJ2-5|TRBV30
CAWSVPLKREGETQYF
TGTGCCTGGAGTGTTCCCCTAAAGAGGGAAGGAGAGACCCAGTACTTC
>TRBD1|TRBJ1-5|TRBV7-9
CASSRQGAPQPQHF
TGTGCCAGCAGCCGACAGGGGGCTCCCCAGCCCCAGCATTTT
>.|TRBJ2-7|TRBV19
CASKGSEQYF
TGTGCCAGTAAGGGGTCCGAGCAGTACTTC